Reported below is one TCR beta chain. As originally analysed: Nucleated cell number was recorded as an estimate derived from reference gene primer amplification. Assay: immunoSEQ multiplex PCR; the TCRdb copy retains only in-frame clones and omits some. Clonal size and the V and J genes are those of that table, whereas D and trimming came from the DNA. The sample comprises about 160,000 clones, approximately 86% of which are singletons, and about 1.2% rests with the top ten. The source of the sample is a study of blood T cell repertoires in COVID-19. Overall study: Whether acute or convalescent, the COVID-19 samples came from the United States, Italy and Spain. The cDNA or gDNA used as material had been derived from T cells, B-cell-depleted T cells, or PBMCs.

The sample was peripheral blood. The receptor was isolated from a man between 60 and 75 years old who had recovered from COVID-19.

The CDR3 coding sequence is TGCGCCAGCAGCTTGGAATCCGGGTTTCCCTACGAGCAGTACTTC. Its translation: CASSLESGFPYEQYF. The V gene is TRBV5-1, the J gene TRBJ2-7; no reliable D call. The V gene's germline CDR1 is SGHRS and CDR2 YFSETQ. Trimming took off 0 bases at V and 2 bases at J, with 12 bases between the two ends. The CDR3 contains 15 residues.